Reported below is one T cell receptor beta chain. The record originates from a study of T cells after yellow fever vaccination. Study as a whole: Some fractions had low cell numbers, and these were prepared with SMART-Seq v4 Ultra Low Input.

In TCRdb, the 5' RACE reads were re-called with MiXCR into one record per CDR3 protein. The top ten clones hold under 30% of a sample with about 85,000 distinct CDR3 sequences, more than 10% of them seen once. General observations from the study: Though it reached lower strength, the secondary response hit its peak faster, day 5 versus 15. Clones from primary vaccination mostly reappeared after the booster (around 97% CD4, just over 85% CD8). Although most clonotypes did not, a small share appeared in both CD4 and CD8 compartments.

The V segment lost 4 bases and the J segment 2 bases; nucleotides outside the gene matches: 8. The CDR3 contains 16 residues. CDR1 and CDR2 (germline): SGHKS, YYEKEE (reference sequence). V gene TRBV5-5 combines with J gene TRBJ2-3, with 9 bases matching TRBD2. The source was CD8+ T cells not binding an NS4B(214-222) dextramer, sorted from PBMCs, collected less than 25 days after the first yellow fever vaccination. This clonotype originated in a man aged 18 to 30 who received the YFV17D yellow fever vaccine. Here the CDR3 reads CASSLLSGGTTDTQYF. The CDR3 DNA is TGTGCCAGCAGCCTCCTAAGCGGGGGGACCACAGATACGCAGTATTTT.